Listed here are 10 T cell receptor beta chains from one sample, sequenced in a study of memory CD4+ T cells and cytomegalovirus serostatus. The sort gate was single viable CD3+CD4+CD8-CD45RO+ cells for memory CD4+ T cells. The method was immunoSEQ multiplex PCR; TCRdb's version includes in-frame clones alone and lacks a portion of them. Of tens of thousands of clones in the sample, around 79% are singletons; the top ten hold approximately 0.79%. Source material: memory CD4+ T cells from blood. The receptors here all came from an adult in good health and CMV-seronegative.

CDR3 DNA sequence: TGTGCCAGCAGCTCCGGATCGAGGGCTGGAAACACCATATATTTT. Encoded protein: CASSSGSRAGNTIYF. This chain joins TRBV7-9 and TRBJ1-3, with D unclear. Germline V gene lookup returns CDR1 SEHNR and CDR2 FQNEAQ (reference sequence). This CDR3 is built from 15 residues. Trimming stripped 4 bases from V and 2 bases from J, with 12 bases between.

The chain links TRBV7-4 to TRBJ1-2; 9 bases line up with TRBD1. The trim removed 6 bases at V and 6 bases at J, leaving 17 bases unmatched. The CDR3 length is 17 residues. CDR1 and CDR2 (germline): SGHVT, SQSDAQ. In DNA form, the CDR3 reads TGTGCCAGCAGTTTTTCCACGGGACAGGGAAGAGCTAATGGCTACACCTTC. This codes for CASSFSTGQGRANGYTF.

This clone came up a few times. This chain links TRBV4-3 with TRBJ2-7, with TRBD1 matching over 9 bases. The germline gives CDR1 LGHNA, CDR2 YSLEER. After removal of 1 base from V and 4 bases from J, the junction contained 5 bases not matched to a gene. CDR3 length equals 15 residues. DNA of the CDR3: TGCGCCAGCAGCCAAGGGGTGGGACAGGGATACGAGCAGTACTTC. It encodes CASSQGVGQGYEQYF.

The chain joins TRBV5-6 to TRBJ2-3; 8 positions match TRBD2. The CDR3 consists of 16 residues. Germline V CDR1 and CDR2: SGHDT, YYEEEE. After removal of 1 base from V and 2 bases from J, the junction contained 6 bases not matched to a gene. The CDR3 is CASSLKAGATTDTQYF. The CDR3 nucleotides are TGTGCCAGCAGCTTGAAAGCGGGGGCCACCACAGATACGCAGTATTTT. Complete variable domain (other parts from reference TRBV5-6 and TRBJ2-3): DAGVTQSPTHLIKTRGQQVTLRCSPKSGHDTVSWYQQALGQGPQFIFQYYEEEERQRGNFPDRFSGHQFPNYSSELNVNALLLGDSALYLCASSLKAGATTDTQYFGPGTRLTVL.

J is TRBJ1-2 and V is TRBV29-1; D not resolved. V was trimmed by 4 bases and J by 2 bases, leaving 11 bases between them. The CDR3 extends over 13 amino acids. Germline V lookup: CDR1 SQVTM, CDR2 ANQGSEA. The CDR3 here is CSVGGPSNYGYTF. CDR3 sequence (DNA): TGCAGCGTTGGTGGCCCTTCAAACTATGGCTACACCTTC.

The chain couples TRBV28 to TRBJ2-5; D perhaps matches TRBD2 (5 bases). The germline V gene has CDR1 MDHEN and CDR2 SYDVKM. The CDR3 length is 15 residues. V lost 2 bases to trimming and J lost 5 bases, with 15 bases between them. The CDR3 nucleotides are TGTGCCAGCAGTTTAGGCGGTCTAGCTGGCGAGACCCAGTACTTC. Translated: CASSLGGLAGETQYF.

In nucleotides, the CDR3 is TGTGCCAGTAGTACTATGGGACCTTTCACCGGGGAGCTGTTTTTT. Its protein product is CASSTMGPFTGELFF. The gene calls are TRBV19 and TRBJ2-2; D tentatively reads TRBD1 or TRBD2 (5 bases each). Germline CDR1 is LNHDA and CDR2 is SQIVND (reference sequence). The CDR3 contains 15 residues. V was pared by 4 bases and J by 4 bases, with 13 bases between.

V usage is TRBV19 and J usage is TRBJ2-2; no clear D. CDR1 is LNHDA and CDR2 is SQIVND in the germline V gene (reference sequence). Trimming took 5 bases from V and 1 from J, leaving 5 bases between them. The CDR3 has 13 amino acids. The CDR3 spells CASSSGNTGELFF. Here the CDR3 DNA reads TGTGCCAGTAGTTCAGGGAACACCGGGGAGCTGTTTTTT.

The CDR3: CASSGTGVENIQYF. As DNA, the CDR3 is TGTGCCAGCAGCGGGACAGGCGTTGAAAACATTCAGTACTTC. This chain connects TRBV2 to TRBJ2-4; TRBD1 matches 8 bases. The V and J ends lost 6 bases and 5 bases, in that order; junction bases with no gene match: 6. Germline CDR1 reads SNHLY; CDR2 reads FYNNEI. The CDR3 extends over 14 amino acids.

V usage is TRBV20-1 and J usage is TRBJ1-5; a weak D match, TRBD1 (5 bases). V was shortened by 6 bases and J by 6 bases, with 6 bases between the two germline ends. CDR3 length: 10 residues. Germline V gives CDR1 DFQATT, CDR2 SNEGSKA (reference sequence). As DNA, the CDR3 is TGCAGTGCGGGGGTTCAGCCCCAGCATTTT. The encoded protein is CSAGVQPQHF.